These T cell receptor beta chains were read from a single sample in a study of T cell changes during pregnancy in multiple sclerosis. Some clones are missing from TCRdb's copy, which holds only in-frame ones; the method was immunoSEQ multiplex PCR. The table records just under 65,000 clones, 91% of them present only once. Sequences were derived from peripheral blood, sampled in the third trimester of pregnancy. The source is a female donor in good health, enrolled as a control in a pregnancy study. The conserved cysteine and the conserved F or W are not part of the CDR3 here.

J gene	V gene	CDR3 protein
TRBJ2-7	TRBV18	ASSPPTDSEQY
TRBJ1-2	TRBV18	ASSPPERASLNNYGYT
TRBJ2-1	TRBV9	ASSVEPLQGSYNEQF
TRBJ2-7	TRBV11-2	ASSLLESSVYEQY
TRBJ1-1	TRBV2	ASSDGGASTEAF
TRBJ1-1	TRBV11-2	ASSQGLSEAF
TRBJ1-2	TRBV19	ASSRTGAIYGYT
TRBJ2-2	TRBV11-1	ASSPRGKRPGELF
TRBJ1-6	TRBV2	ASSDLGTGRSPLH
TRBJ2-2	TRBV6-4	ASSDSPQVTGELF
TRBJ1-1	TRBV29-1	SVGRVAEAF
TRBJ1-1	TRBV7-9	ASSPGQHYGAF
TRBJ2-2	TRBV29-1	SVEVSSGSRSGELF
TRBJ2-3	TRBV30	AWKEPSTDTQY
TRBJ2-7	TRBV5-6	ASSGGGSSYEQY
TRBJ2-7	TRBV6-5	ASGYRQGGNEQY
TRBJ1-6	TRBV6-1	ASSEYRANSPLH
TRBJ2-2	TRBV6-9	ASSGLKGAGELF
TRBJ2-3	TRBV7-9	ASSSGQGVTDTQY
TRBJ1-5	TRBV19	ASGDGMGGINQPQH
TRBJ2-7	TRBV19	ASSLTHWQVWQY
TRBJ1-2	TRBV2	ASSGTGDRGYT
TRBJ1-4	TRBV19	ASSTSGTGTEKLF
TRBJ2-3	TRBV21-1	ASSKGGGASTDTQY
TRBJ1-1	TRBV5-1	ASSPPQGGNTEAF
TRBJ1-3	TRBV6-5	ASSYSSKPIRNTIY
TRBJ2-6	TRBV19	ASSSHTGSGANVLT
TRBJ1-1	TRBV28	ASSSIGGF
TRBJ1-1	TRBV29-1	SVRQANTEAF
TRBJ1-5	TRBV15	ATSREAPGSNQPQH
TRBJ1-1	TRBV27	ASSPDRGRWTEAF
TRBJ1-2	TRBV19	ASSHRTPASNYGYT
TRBJ1-1	TRBV6-1	ASSDTWGGSEAF
TRBJ1-4	TRBV5-4	ASSYRTGLTTNEKLF
TRBJ1-1	TRBV7-8	ASSFFGGTEAF